This paragraph covers one T cell receptor beta chain sequence. Its antigen remains unidentified. This specimen belongs to a study of cytomegalovirus exposure and HLA in healthy donors. Background on the study: Among the 350 to 400 donors who were genotyped, roughly 86% fell in the genetic ancestry cluster that is associated with self-reported Caucasian donors. Study outcomes and limitations: A prior analysis recorded that most TCR beta V segments were productive about 87% or about 30% of the time.

The germline CDR1 and CDR2 sequences are LNHDA and SQIVND (reference sequence). Between the trimmed V and J ends, which lost 3 bases and 8 bases, there was a span of 13 bases. The CDR3 loop spans 14 amino acids. The primer mix had 60 Vbeta and 13 Jbeta primers. The method was immunoSEQ multiplex PCR; TCRdb's version includes in-frame clones alone and lacks a portion of them. The sample lists about 110,000 clones, 80% to 85% occurring once. J is TRBJ1-4 and V is TRBV19; TRBD1 might be the D (5 bases). The source material was PBMCs. The sequence derives from a woman aged 30 to 39 in good health and CMV-seronegative. Written as DNA, the CDR3 is TGTGCCAGTAGTATTGGGGGGTTTGCCGAAAAACTGTTTTTT. Translation gives CASSIGGFAEKLFF.